The clone carrying this T cell receptor (beta chain) was seen only a few times. Antigen: not known. Amplification by 5'RACE using constant-segment primers produced TCR alpha and TCR beta cDNA libraries that carried sample barcodes and UMIs. From the 5' RACE reads, TCRdb called clonotypes with MiXCR, one entry per CDR3 protein. The sample has about half a million distinct CDR3 sequences, 18% seen once. This sample stems from a study of T-cell memory formation after mild COVID-19. Across the study: Clusters of TCRs were largely donor specific.

Whole-study findings and limits: Memory from before infection featured some responding clones, which suggests cross-reactive memory joined. Mostly located in CM and EM were contracting CD4+ clones, with contracting CD8+ clones located in EMRA.

Germline V gene lookup returns CDR1 MNHEY and CDR2 SVGAGI. The V end lost 0 bases, the J end lost 4 bases, and 7 bases lay between the germline ends. This CDR3 is 14 amino acids long. The TCR sequence derives from an adult woman who had mild COVID-19 (a few samples of this study predate the infection). Cell type and time point are not known. The chain employs TRBV6-5 and TRBJ2-1; D unresolved. The specimen sequenced was PBMCs or a T cell subset sorted from them (not recorded which). The CDR3 is CASSYSYQYNEQFF. The CDR3 DNA is TGTGCCAGCAGTTACTCATACCAGTACAATGAGCAGTTCTTC.